This T cell receptor (beta chain) was identified in a study of beta chain features in type 1 diabetes. Notes on the study in general: Comparison showed that naive, central memory and Treg TCRB repertoires appeared more similar among patients than among healthy donors. Type 1 diabetes patients had moderately but significantly shorter TCRB CDR3s in all four CD4+ subsets. Cells that show high TCR expression could be over-represented by cDNA sequencing. Lower insertion and higher deletion counts appeared at VDJ junctions in type 1 diabetes patients.

Comment on this clone: Its antigen is not known.

V was clipped by 6 bases and J by 5 bases, with 10 bases between them. CDR1 and CDR2 from the germline V gene are LGHNT and FRNRAP. The CDR3 loop spans 12 amino acids. Sequencing targeted expressed TCRB transcripts, as all isolated RNA had been reverse transcribed. Sequencing used immunoSEQ multiplex PCR; TCRdb keeps in-frame clones, though not all of them. The table includes hundreds of thousands of clones, over 12% detected once. CD45RO/CCR7/CD25/CD127/CD95/CD27 staining was used to isolate CD4+ naive, central memory, regulatory and stem cell-like memory cells by sorting. Sequenced sample: naive CD4+ T cells from blood. The chain uses TRBV12-5 and TRBJ1-1; no reliable D call. The sequence was obtained from a man in his late teens or twenties with type 1 diabetes. The CDR3 nucleotides read TGTGCTAGTGGAAACCGGGGAACTGAAGCTTTCTTT. It translates to CASGNRGTEAFF. The whole variable domain, filled in from reference TRBV12-5 and TRBJ1-1, reads DARVTQTPRHKVTEMGQEVTMRCQPILGHNTVFWYRQTMMQGLELLAYFRNRAPLDDSGMPKDRFSAEMPDATLATLKIQPSEPRDSAVYFCASGNRGTEAFFGQGTRLTVV.